One sample yielded the 7 T cell receptor beta chains listed below, sequenced in a study of healthy donors' naive CD4 and CD8 T cells. TCR libraries were built from about 500 ng of total RNA by linear amplification. TCRdb re-called the reads through MiXCR, storing one row per CDR3 protein. The sample lists approximately 180,000 distinct CDR3 sequences, about 70% seen once, with roughly 2.3% in the top ten. Source material: naive CD4+ and CD8+ T cells sorted from blood, pooled from several donors. These receptors originate from a pool of human donors in good health; the sample pools cells from several healthy donors.

This clonotype was observed a handful of times. The chain is built from TRBV10-3 and TRBJ2-3; D is undetermined. V was pared by 3 bases and J by 0 bases, with 10 bases between. The germline CDR1 and CDR2 sequences are ENHRY and SYGVKD. The CDR3 loop spans 15 amino acids. CDR3: CAISDLDLSTDTQYF. In DNA form, the CDR3 reads TGTGCCATCAGTGACCTGGACCTAAGCACAGATACGCAGTATTTT.

The chain employs TRBV20-1 and TRBJ1-1; weak D call: TRBD1 (6 bases). The V and J ends lost 5 bases and 5 bases respectively, with 15 bases between them. CDR3 length equals 13 residues. Germline CDR1 and CDR2: DFQATT and SNEGSKA (reference sequence). CDR3 DNA: TGCAGTGCTCCAGACTACAGGGATACTGAAGCTTTCTTT. Translating it yields CSAPDYRDTEAFF.

The V gene is TRBV30, the J gene TRBJ2-3; a possible D gene is TRBD1 (5 bases). Germline CDR1 and CDR2: GTSNPN and SVGIG (reference sequence). The ends were cut back, 3 bases at V and 1 base at J, with 14 bases in the middle. The CDR3 totals 15 residues. CDR3 in DNA: TGTGCCTGGAGCGTAGACAGAGTCGGCACAGATACGCAGTATTTT. It yields the protein CAWSVDRVGTDTQYF.

This clonotype turned up a few times. The chain couples TRBV6-5 to TRBJ2-7; no definite D call. The CDR3 spans 14 residues. In germline, CDR1 is MNHEY, CDR2 SVGAGI. The V end lost 0 bases, the J end lost 3 bases, and 9 bases lay between the germline ends. The CDR3 loop reads CASSYSAPSYEQYF. The CDR3 region has the DNA TGTGCCAGCAGTTACTCGGCCCCAAGCTACGAGCAGTACTTC.

This sequence joins TRBV20-1 and TRBJ2-1, with 12 nucleotides matching TRBD2. V shed 5 bases, J shed 8 bases, and the junction held 4 bases outside the gene matches. Germline CDR1 DFQATT, CDR2 SNEGSKA (reference sequence). CDR3 size: 13 residues. Written as DNA, the CDR3 is TGCAGTGCTCCACTAGCGGGAGGTGATGAGCAGTTCTTC. It is translated as CSAPLAGGDEQFF.

The chain uses TRBV5-4 and TRBJ2-7; 7 bases align to TRBD1. The V segment lost 4 bases and the J segment 7 bases; nucleotides outside the gene matches: 5. The CDR3 has 12 residues. Germline-derived CDR1 and CDR2 are SGHNT and YYREEE (reference sequence). CDR3 nucleotides: TGTGCCAGCAGCAACACAGGGGAGGAGCAGTACTTC. It encodes CASSNTGEEQYF.

This chain uses TRBV27 with TRBJ2-1; D not resolved. V was pared by 4 bases and J by 8 bases, with 9 bases between. This CDR3 is 12 amino acids long. CDR1 MNHEY and CDR2 SMNVEV come from the germline V gene (reference sequence). In DNA, the CDR3 is TGTGCCAGCAGTTCCACCCACCATGAGCAGTTCTTC. This gives the protein CASSSTHHEQFF.